Listed here are 22 T cell receptor beta chains from one sample, sequenced in a study of blood T cell repertoires in COVID-19. Profiled with immunoSEQ multiplex PCR; TCRdb holds only in-frame clones, not every one. The sample comprises some 200,000 clones, about 80% of which are singletons, and over 2% rests with the top ten. Sequenced: peripheral blood. The receptors here all came from a human donor with acute or convalescent COVID-19. The donor label of this sample is uncertain.

The chain uses TRBV7-2 and TRBJ2-3, with D possibly being TRBD2 (6 bases). Germline assignment: CDR1 SGHTA and CDR2 FQGNSA. This CDR3 spans 16 amino acids. Trimming left V 1 base short and J 1 base short, with 12 bases between. The CDR3 DNA reads as TGTGCCAGCAGCTTAGAGGGTGGCGGGGGCACAGATACGCAGTATTTT. Its protein product is CASSLEGGGGTDTQYF. The full variable domain, with the rest looked up from reference TRBV7-2 and TRBJ2-3, is GAGVSQSPSNKVTEKGKDVELRCDPISGHTALYWYRQSLGQGLEFLIYFQGNSAPDKSGLPSDRFSAERTGGSVSTLTIQRTQQEDSAVYLCASSLEGGGGTDTQYFGPGTRLTVL.

The genes are TRBV19 and TRBJ1-6; perhaps TRBD1 as D (6 bases). V lost 4 bases to trimming and J lost 7 bases, with 11 bases between them. Germline assignment: CDR1 LNHDA and CDR2 SQIVND (reference sequence). CDR3 size: 14 residues. The CDR3 DNA follows: TGTGCCAGTAGTACTCTCGGACAGAATTCACCCCTCCACTTT. Translated, it gives CASSTLGQNSPLHF.

The chain is built from TRBV19 and TRBJ1-2, with D unresolved. This CDR3 region has 15 residues. Germline V lookup: CDR1 LNHDA, CDR2 SQIVND (reference sequence). V dropped 3 bases and J dropped 4 bases, with 15 bases sitting between them. CDR3 coding DNA: TGTGCCAGTAGTATCTCCCATGAAAACTCCTATGGCTACACCTTC. It codes for CASSISHENSYGYTF.

The V call is TRBV9, the J call TRBJ2-3, with TRBD2 identical over 7 bases. CDR1 and CDR2 from the germline V gene are SGDLS and YYNGEE. Unmatched junction bases numbered 6, after V lost 0 bases and J lost 2 bases. This CDR3 spans 16 amino acids. The CDR3 protein is CASSVVASGPTDTQYF. CDR3 nucleotide sequence: TGTGCCAGCAGCGTAGTTGCTAGCGGCCCCACAGATACGCAGTATTTT.

A few counts support this clone. This sequence joins TRBV14 and TRBJ1-1; D is possibly TRBD1 (5 bases). Trimming took 3 bases from V and 4 from J, leaving 12 bases between them. The CDR3 length is 14 residues. Germline V gene lookup returns CDR1 SGHDN and CDR2 FVKESK. CDR3 sequence: CASSHQGRVTEAFF. CDR3 sequence (DNA): TGTGCCAGCAGCCATCAGGGAAGGGTCACTGAAGCTTTCTTT.

V and J are TRBV19 and TRBJ2-5; 7 nucleotides agree with TRBD2. V was clipped by 3 bases and J by 2 bases; unmatched bases: 3. This CDR3 is built from 14 residues. Germline values: CDR1 LNHDA, CDR2 SQIVND (reference sequence). CDR3 protein: CASSMRGSQETQYF. CDR3 nucleotide sequence: TGTGCCAGTAGTATGCGGGGGTCTCAAGAGACCCAGTACTTC. Using reference TRBV19 and TRBJ2-5 for the parts outside the CDR3, the full variable domain is DGGITQSPKYLFRKEGQNVTLSCEQNLNHDAMYWYRQDPGQGLRLIYYSQIVNDFQKGDIAEGYSVSREKKESFPLTVTSAQKNPTAFYLCASSMRGSQETQYFGPGTRLLVL.

The chain couples TRBV6-6 to TRBJ1-1; D perhaps matches TRBD1 (6 bases). This CDR3 has 13 amino acids. The V gene's germline CDR1 is MNHNY and CDR2 SVGAGI (reference sequence). The ends were cut back, 8 bases at V and 1 base at J, with 11 bases in the middle. The CDR3: CASADRSNTEAFF. CDR3 coding DNA: TGTGCCAGCGCTGACAGGTCGAACACTGAAGCTTTCTTT.

The chain is built from TRBV2 and TRBJ2-3; the match to TRBD1 covers 8 bases. CDR1 and CDR2 (germline): SNHLY, FYNNEI. J was trimmed by 5 bases and V by 6 bases; bases with no gene match: 7. The CDR3 runs 14 residues. The CDR3 is CASSVGQGRDTQYF. CDR3 coding DNA: TGTGCCAGCAGCGTTGGACAGGGAAGAGATACGCAGTATTTT.

This chain links TRBV11-2 with TRBJ2-7; TRBD2 agrees at 9 bases. CDR3 size: 13 residues. Germline V CDR1 and CDR2: SGHAT, FQNNGV. V dropped 8 bases and J dropped 4; count of bases not matched to a gene: 6. In nucleotides, the CDR3 is TGTGCCAGCCACCCCGCGGGGGGGTACGAGCAGTACTTC. It codes for CASHPAGGYEQYF.

V gene TRBV5-4 combines with J gene TRBJ1-6, with TRBD1 matching over 7 bases. CDR3 length equals 14 residues. Germline V gene data show CDR1 as SGHNT and CDR2 as YYREEE (reference sequence). V gave up 4 bases and J gave up 9 bases; unmatched junction bases: 7. The CDR3: CASSVEGATSPLHF. The CDR3 coding sequence is TGTGCCAGCAGCGTCGAGGGGGCCACTTCACCCCTCCACTTT.

The V gene is TRBV5-4, the J gene TRBJ1-2; weak D call: TRBD1 (5 bases). Germline V gene data show CDR1 as SGHNT and CDR2 as YYREEE (reference sequence). The CDR3 runs to 14 residues. The V end lost 2 bases, the J end lost 3 bases, and 11 bases lay between the germline ends. The CDR3 is CASSFTGVDYGYTF. The CDR3 DNA sequence: TGTGCCAGCAGCTTTACGGGGGTGGACTATGGCTACACCTTC.

This chain joins TRBV30 and TRBJ1-1; D is perhaps TRBD1 (6 bases). From germline, CDR1 is GTSNPN and CDR2 SVGIG (reference sequence). This CDR3 contains 14 residues. Trimming took off 1 base at V and 4 bases at J, with 13 bases between the two ends. In DNA, the CDR3 is TGTGCCTGGAGTGCCTCCACAGGGATCACTGAAGCTTTCTTT. Its protein is CAWSASTGITEAFF.

This clone was picked up a small number of times. CDR3 sequence: CASSREVRTSGYTDTQYF. For the CDR3, the DNA is TGTGCCAGCAGCCGGGAAGTTAGGACTAGCGGGTACACAGATACGCAGTATTTT. V usage is TRBV14 and J usage is TRBJ2-3, with 11 nucleotides matching TRBD2. This CDR3 is built from 18 residues. The ends lost 4 bases at V and 2 bases at J; junction bases unmatched: 11. Per germline, CDR1 SGHDN and CDR2 FVKESK.

The rearrangement joins TRBV21-1 to TRBJ1-5. TRBV21-1 is given as a pseudogene. This CDR3 spans 16 amino acids. The DNA for the CDR3 is TGTGCCAGCAGCAAAAAGGGAGGGGTGAGCGATCAGCCCCAGCATTTT. Its translation is CASSKKGGVSDQPQHF.

About this clone: Because it lacks the conserved phenylalanine or tryptophan at the end, this CDR3 is likely a read error. The limits of the CDR3 on the DNA are not certain, so only TCRdb's listed CDR3 is given. The gene calls are TRBV5-6 and TRBJ2-7; the table's D call TRBD1 went unverified against the DNA. The CDR3 length is 11 residues, termini included. The V gene's germline CDR1 is SGHDT and CDR2 YYEEEE. The CDR3 protein is CASSLGTGVAL.

This clone was picked up a small number of times. The chain combines TRBV7-3 with TRBJ2-2, with a weak D call TRBD1 (6 bases). Per germline, CDR1 SGHTA and CDR2 FQGTGA. The V and J ends lost 5 bases and 5 bases respectively, with 21 bases between them. The CDR3 is 17 amino acids. CDR3 protein: CASSAARGFGATGELFF. The CDR3 DNA is TGTGCCAGCAGCGCTGCGAGGGGGTTCGGGGCGACCGGGGAGCTGTTTTTT.

The chain couples TRBV5-4 to TRBJ1-4; TRBD1 is a possible D gene (5 bases). Germline V CDR1 and CDR2: SGHNT, YYREEE (reference sequence). Trimming shortened V by 3 bases and J by 7 bases, and 7 bases separated the two germline ends. The CDR3 totals 12 residues. This CDR3 reads CASSSGGEKLFF. In nucleotides, the CDR3 is TGTGCCAGCAGCTCCGGGGGTGAAAAACTGTTTTTT.

The V and J genes are TRBV9 and TRBJ2-1; the match to TRBD2 covers 7 bases. Germline V lookup: CDR1 SGDLS, CDR2 YYNGEE. The CDR3 extends over 18 amino acids. V was pared by 2 bases and J by 2 bases, with 13 bases of the junction left unmatched. The chain's CDR3 is CASSVTREAGWAYNEQFF. CDR3 sequence (DNA): TGTGCCAGCAGCGTCACCCGGGAGGCGGGGTGGGCCTACAATGAGCAGTTCTTC.

The genes are TRBV9 and TRBJ2-1; TRBD2 aligns across 16 bases. The V segment lost 8 bases and the J segment 7 bases; nucleotides outside the gene matches: 12. The germline gives CDR1 SGDLS, CDR2 YYNGEE. The CDR3 sequence is 17 residues long. The CDR3 DNA follows: TGTGCCAGTGGGACTAGCGGGGGGGCCACCCTACAGAATGAGCAGTTCTTC. Translating it yields CASGTSGGATLQNEQFF.

This chain uses TRBV6-5 with TRBJ1-2; a possible D gene is TRBD1 (5 bases). Trimming cost V 5 bases and J 4 bases, with 11 bases left between them. Germline CDR1 MNHEY, CDR2 SVGAGI. The CDR3 has 13 residues. CDR3 amino acids: CASSLGAGYGYTF. The CDR3, as DNA: TGTGCCAGCAGTCTAGGGGCTGGCTATGGCTACACCTTC.

The rearrangement joins TRBV12-3 or TRBV12-4 to TRBJ1-2; D is ambiguous. This CDR3 is 13 amino acids long. The V end was cut by 6 bases, the J end by 4 bases, with 12 bases between. CDR3 DNA sequence: TGTGCCAGCAGCGAGGGTAAGGGCTATGGCTACACCTTC. Encoded protein: CASSEGKGYGYTF.

In this sample, this clone turned up a few times. The chain uses TRBV5-1 and TRBJ1-5, with 8 bases fitting TRBD1. CDR3 size: 15 residues. V lost 0 bases to trimming and J lost 4 bases; unmatched junction nucleotides: 3. Per germline, CDR1 SGHRS and CDR2 YFSETQ. For the CDR3, the DNA is TGCGCCAGCAGCTTGGAGGGACAGGAGAATCAGCCCCAGCATTTT. It codes for CASSLEGQENQPQHF.